Given below is one T cell receptor (beta chain) in context. Its antigen is undetermined. Assay: immunoSEQ multiplex PCR; the TCRdb copy retains only in-frame clones and omits some. The table lists more than 250,000 clones, about nine tenths of them singletons. It was the approximately 130-subject validation cohort, separate from the approximately 620-subject first cohort, to which the donors belonged. The entry originates in a study of cytomegalovirus exposure and HLA in healthy donors. Study-wide points: A few CMV-associated chains were confirmed in vitro to be specific for CMV antigens. TCR beta chains numbering more than 150 were designated cytomegalovirus-associated. The majority of TCR sequences were rare, yet some public TCRs appeared in many donors.

Trimming took off 2 bases at V and 9 bases at J, with 9 bases between the two ends. CDR3 length: 12 residues. Germline loops: CDR1 SGHNT, CDR2 YYREEE (reference sequence). The chain joins TRBV5-4 to TRBJ2-1; a possible D gene is TRBD1 (5 bases). Specimen: PBMCs. The source is a woman in her 30s in good health and CMV-seropositive. This chain's CDR3 is CASSLGAGEQFF. In DNA form, the CDR3 reads TGTGCCAGCAGCTTAGGGGCTGGTGAGCAGTTCTTC.